These 31 T cell receptor beta chains share one sample of origin, sequenced in a study of blood T cells in healthy people across ages. The authors ran a second PCR of roughly 7 to 11 cycles using a sample-barcoded 5' primer and a J-beta primer mix. Each CDR3 protein is one row after TCRdb ran MiXCR on the 5' RACE reads. The sample has over 700,000 distinct CDR3 sequences; 25% are singletons. These records were also assigned to another study, of T cells of mothers and their children.

The sequenced material came from blood. The receptors stem from a boy aged 5-17 years in good health.

This clonotype turned up a few times. The chain is built from TRBV4-1 and TRBJ2-5, with D perhaps given as TRBD1 or TRBD2 (6 bases each). The J call may not be correct, given that the DNA end is closer to TRBJ2-7. This CDR3 comprises 15 residues. CDR1 MGHRA and CDR2 YSYEKL come from the germline V gene. In nucleotides, the CDR3 is TGCGCCAGCAGCCGCCAGGTAGGGGGGAACTACGAGCAGTACTTC. Encoded protein: CASSRQVGGNYEQYF.

The chain has TRBV7-2 and TRBJ2-2; D not certain. Between the trimmed V and J ends, which lost 5 bases and 2 bases, there was a span of 6 bases. The CDR3 is made up of 13 amino acids. Germline V gives CDR1 SGHTA, CDR2 FQGNSA. The CDR3 sequence: CASSHSNTGELFF. For the CDR3, the DNA is TGTGCCAGCAGCCACAGCAACACCGGGGAGCTGTTTTTT. The complete variable domain, with remaining parts taken from reference TRBV7-2 and TRBJ2-2, reads GAGVSQSPSNKVTEKGKDVELRCDPISGHTALYWYRQSLGQGLEFLIYFQGNSAPDKSGLPSDRFSAERTGGSVSTLTIQRTQQEDSAVYLCASSHSNTGELFFGEGSRLTVL.

This clonotype was counted a single time. This is likely a read error, given that the CDR3 carries no conserved phenylalanine or tryptophan at its end. The rearrangement uses TRBV7-3 and TRBJ2-3, with unresolved D. V shed 4 bases and J shed 3 bases, with 8 bases lying between them. CDR1 and CDR2 from the germline V gene are SGHTA and FQGTGA. The CDR3 consists of 13 residues. The CDR3 DNA is TGTGCCAGCAGCTCCCAGCTAACAGATACGCAGTATTCT. Protein product: CASSSQLTDTQYS.

The rearrangement uses TRBV7-9 and TRBJ1-3; TRBD1 matches at 9 bases. The germline V gene has CDR1 SEHNR and CDR2 FQNEAQ (reference sequence). The junction had 10 bases not matched to a gene; V was cut back by 5 bases and J by 2 bases. This CDR3 has 17 residues. The CDR3 sequence is CASSTGQGDRAGNTIYF. In DNA form, the CDR3 reads TGTGCCAGCAGCACCGGCCAGGGGGACAGGGCTGGAAACACCATATATTTT.

Of note for this clonotype: At one of its ends the junction is not consistent with the germline gene, which may arise from a read error. The chain links TRBV11-2 to TRBJ1-3; perhaps TRBD1 as D (5 bases). This CDR3 region has 16 residues. Germline V gene lookup returns CDR1 SGHAT and CDR2 FQNNGV. Written as DNA, the CDR3 is TGTGCCAGCGGCTTACTCGAGGGGCTATCGGGAAACACCATATATTTT. This translates into CASGLLEGLSGNTIYF.

The gene calls are TRBV4-2 and TRBJ2-5; 7 bases fit TRBD1. The CDR3 is 16 amino acids. With 4 bases clipped from V and 4 bases from J, the junction kept 12 bases outside the gene matches. CDR1 and CDR2 from the germline V gene are LGHNA and YNFKEQ. Here the CDR3 DNA reads TGTGCCAGCAGCCCCAACCCCGGACAGGCGAGAGAGACCCAGTACTTC. It codes for CASSPNPGQARETQYF.

CDR3 loop: CASSLIPRETQYF. CDR3 in DNA: TGTGCCAGCAGCTTGATCCCTAGGGAGACCCAGTACTTC. This chain uses TRBV5-4 with TRBJ2-5; D remains unclear. V was shortened by 1 base and J by 5 bases, with 9 bases between the two germline ends. Per germline, CDR1 SGHNT and CDR2 YYREEE (reference sequence). This CDR3 contains 13 residues.

This chain joins TRBV6-1 and TRBJ2-5; a possible D gene is TRBD1 (5 bases). With 2 bases removed from V and 3 bases from J, the gap between germline ends came to 16 bases. The CDR3 is made up of 16 amino acids. Germline V lookup: CDR1 MNHNS, CDR2 SASEGT. The CDR3 region is CASSEIFGQGKETQYF. The CDR3 DNA reads as TGTGCCAGCAGTGAAATTTTTGGGCAGGGCAAAGAGACCCAGTACTTC.

This clonotype occurred many times. The chain uses TRBV2 and TRBJ2-7; no definite D call. CDR3 size: 11 residues. Trimming pared 6 bases from V and 3 bases from J, leaving 6 bases between. Germline V gene data show CDR1 as SNHLY and CDR2 as FYNNEI. CDR3 coding DNA: TGTGCCAGCAGGCAAAGCTACGAGCAGTACTTC. Translation: CASRQSYEQYF.

On this clonotype itself: This clone may be a read error of a much larger clone one base away. The V and J genes are TRBV29-1 and TRBJ2-5, with D perhaps assigned TRBD1 or TRBD2 (5 bases each). This CDR3 region has 14 residues. With 3 bases removed from V and 1 base from J, the gap between germline ends came to 12 bases. Per germline, CDR1 SQVTM and CDR2 ANQGSEA. The CDR3, as DNA: TGCAGCGTTGATGTAGGGGAGAGCCAAGAGACCCAGTACTTC. Its protein is CSVDVGESQETQYF.

V is TRBV29-1 and J is TRBJ2-1; unclear D gene. This CDR3 has 10 residues. Trimming took off 7 bases at V and 9 bases at J, with 10 bases between the two ends. Germline V CDR1 and CDR2: SQVTM, ANQGSEA. For the CDR3, the DNA is TGCAGCGACTCCCGGGTTGAGCAGTTCTTC. Its protein is CSDSRVEQFF.

This clonotype was counted a few times. This sequence joins TRBV28 and TRBJ2-5, with D uncertain. In germline, CDR1 is MDHEN, CDR2 SYDVKM. V shed 7 bases and J shed 5 bases, with 8 bases lying between them. CDR3 length: 11 residues. The CDR3 protein is CASTRSETQYF. Here the CDR3 DNA reads TGTGCCAGCACCCGGAGTGAGACCCAGTACTTC.

The rearrangement joins TRBV29-1 to TRBJ2-1; 8 bases align to TRBD2. The V gene end was trimmed by 4 bases and the J gene end by 0 bases; junction bases not matched to a gene: 14. Germline V lookup: CDR1 SQVTM, CDR2 ANQGSEA. This CDR3 region has 18 residues. CDR3 protein: CSVGAKRGPVSSYNEQFF. The CDR3 DNA is TGCAGCGTTGGGGCGAAGCGGGGGCCGGTTAGCTCCTACAATGAGCAGTTCTTC.

The chain joins TRBV5-5 to TRBJ2-5, with 7 bases aligning to TRBD1. The length of the CDR3 is 16 residues. Germline CDR1 is SGHKS and CDR2 is YYEKEE (reference sequence). With V trimmed by 2 bases and J by 0 bases, 7 bases remained unmatched. CDR3 residues: CASSLPGQMYQETQYF. The CDR3 DNA reads as TGTGCCAGCAGCTTACCGGGACAGATGTACCAAGAGACCCAGTACTTC.

The DNA for the CDR3 is TGTGCCACCAGCAGACTAGCGGGAGGGCCCACAGATACGCAGTATTTT. Amino acid sequence: CATSRLAGGPTDTQYF. This sequence joins TRBV15 and TRBJ2-3; 12 nucleotides match TRBD2. Looked up from germline, CDR1 is LNHNV and CDR2 is YYDKDF (reference sequence). J gave up 2 bases and V 2 bases, and 2 bases lay outside the gene matches. The CDR3 runs to 16 residues.

The chain couples TRBV6-2 or TRBV6-3 to TRBJ2-7, with 9 nucleotides matching TRBD1. This CDR3 contains 19 residues. After removal of 2 bases from V and 0 bases from J, the junction contained 14 bases not matched to a gene. Germline assignment: CDR1 MNHEY and CDR2 SVGEGT. The CDR3 here is CASSYGGTGSTRSSYEQYF. CDR3 DNA: TGTGCCAGCAGTTACGGGGGGACAGGGTCCACCCGGAGCTCCTACGAGCAGTACTTC.

The chain joins TRBV5-5 to TRBJ2-2; 8 bases agree with TRBD1. V lost 5 bases and J lost 5; bases outside the gene matches: 17. This CDR3 contains 18 residues. Germline V gene lookup returns CDR1 SGHKS and CDR2 YYEKEE (reference sequence). The CDR3 spells CASSSGTGPLWGTGELFF. CDR3 coding DNA: TGTGCCAGCAGTTCCGGGACAGGTCCCCTCTGGGGAACCGGGGAGCTGTTTTTT.

V usage is TRBV2 and J usage is TRBJ1-6; no definite D call. This CDR3 is 15 amino acids long. Trimming shortened V by 1 base and J by 3 bases, and 7 bases separated the two germline ends. Germline V CDR1 and CDR2: SNHLY, FYNNEI. CDR3 in amino acids: CASSEDGFYNSPLHF. The DNA for the CDR3 is TGTGCCAGCAGTGAAGACGGGTTCTATAATTCACCCCTCCACTTT.

The chain carries TRBV20-1 and TRBJ2-5, with 7 bases matching TRBD1. The J call may not be correct, given that the DNA end is closer to TRBJ2-7. Germline-derived CDR1 and CDR2 are DFQATT and SNEGSKA (reference sequence). The CDR3 covers 13 residues. CDR3 amino acids: CSAPGTAALEQYF. The CDR3 DNA reads TGCAGTGCTCCCGGGACAGCCGCGCTCGAGCAGTACTTC.

This clonotype appeared a few times. This chain links TRBV10-3 with TRBJ2-1; D could derive from TRBD1 or TRBD2 (5 bases each). V lost 3 bases, J lost 3 bases, and 12 bases lay in between. The CDR3 spans 15 residues. The V gene's germline CDR1 is ENHRY and CDR2 SYGVKD. CDR3 in DNA: TGTGCCATCAGTGAAACCCTGGGGGACTACAATGAGCAGTTCTTC. Amino acids: CAISETLGDYNEQFF.

The V gene is TRBV29-1, the J gene TRBJ2-1, with 8 bases identical to TRBD2. J lost 4 bases, V lost 7 bases, and 12 bases had no gene match. The germline CDR1 and CDR2 sequences are SQVTM and ANQGSEA. The CDR3 is made up of 15 amino acids. The CDR3 DNA reads TGCAGCGCTGACGGTGCGGGGGGAACTTACAATGAGCAGTTCTTC. Its translation: CSADGAGGTYNEQFF.

The table lists this clonotype with a few counts. V gene TRBV3-1 combines with J gene TRBJ1-2; unclear D gene. The CDR3 is made up of 13 amino acids. Trimming removed 5 bases from V and 3 bases from J, with 10 bases in between. In germline, CDR1 is LGHDT, CDR2 YNNKEL (reference sequence). CDR3 sequence reads: CASSGRDYYGYTF. CDR3 nucleotide sequence: TGTGCCAGCAGCGGACGAGACTACTATGGCTACACCTTC.

This clonotype was detected a few times. The CDR3 nucleotides are TGTGCCAGCAGCCCCCTAGGGAACAACACCGGGGAGCTGTTTTTT. This sequence encodes CASSPLGNNTGELFF. The chain combines TRBV7-9 with TRBJ2-2; D unclear. V lost 5 bases to trimming and J lost 2 bases, with 12 bases between them. Germline CDR1 reads SEHNR; CDR2 reads FQNEAQ (reference sequence). CDR3 length equals 15 residues.

A few counts support this clonotype. This chain links TRBV5-1 with TRBJ2-5; 7 nucleotides align to TRBD2. This CDR3 has 13 residues. Germline CDR1 is SGHRS and CDR2 is YFSETQ. V trimming: 9 bases; J trimming: 1 base; junction bases outside the gene matches: 6. CDR3 DNA sequence: TGCGCCACCATAGCGGGCAGCCAAGAGACCCAGTACTTC. This sequence encodes CATIAGSQETQYF.

The chain employs TRBV2 and TRBJ2-7, with TRBD2 matching over 7 bases. Germline CDR1 and CDR2: SNHLY and FYNNEI. V shed 8 bases, J shed 5 bases, and the junction held 12 bases outside the gene matches. The CDR3 runs 14 residues. CDR3 in DNA: TGTGCCAGCCTCTGGGGTGGAGGGACTAACGAGCAGTACTTC. It is translated as CASLWGGGTNEQYF.

This clonotype came up a few times. The CDR3 DNA sequence: TGTGCCAGCAGCCCAGATCTCAGCAGGCAAGAGACCCAGTACTTC. Encoded protein: CASSPDLSRQETQYF. V and J are TRBV11-2 and TRBJ2-5, with D uncertain. CDR3 size: 15 residues. CDR1 is SGHAT, CDR2 FQNNGV, per germline. Between the trimmed V and J ends, which lost 5 bases and 2 bases, there was a span of 15 bases.

The rearrangement links TRBV20-1 to TRBJ2-2; 12 nucleotides match TRBD2. J lost 4 bases, V lost 5 bases, and 5 bases had no gene match. The germline V gene encodes CDR1 DFQATT and CDR2 SNEGSKA (reference sequence). The CDR3 covers 15 residues. The CDR3 coding sequence is TGCAGTGCTTTACGACTAGCGGGAGTCACCGGGGAGCTGTTTTTT. Translating gives CSALRLAGVTGELFF.

The chain uses TRBV3-1 and TRBJ2-1; 8 nucleotides align to TRBD2. The CDR3 is made up of 14 amino acids. The germline V gene has CDR1 LGHDT and CDR2 YNNKEL (reference sequence). V lost 1 base to trimming and J lost 7 bases; unmatched junction nucleotides: 3. CDR3 coding DNA: TGTGCCAGCAGCCAAGTGGTAGCGGGAAATGAGCAGTTCTTC. Its translation is CASSQVVAGNEQFF.

This clonotype occurred a few times. The chain uses TRBV27 and TRBJ2-6, with D perhaps TRBD1 (6 bases). Germline CDR1 MNHEY, CDR2 SMNVEV (reference sequence). V gave up 5 bases and J gave up 0 bases, with 11 bases separating them. This CDR3 has 16 residues. The CDR3 loop is CASSLRQDSGANVLTF. The CDR3 DNA sequence: TGTGCCAGCAGTCTCCGACAGGACTCTGGGGCCAACGTCCTGACTTTC.

This clonotype came up a few times. CDR3 nucleotides: TGTGCCAGCAGCTTTCAAACCGACTACACAGATACGCAGTATTTT. Translation: CASSFQTDYTDTQYF. The J gene is TRBJ2-3, the V gene TRBV7-2; tentative D call: TRBD2 (5 bases). Looked up from germline, CDR1 is SGHTA and CDR2 is FQGNSA. The ends were cut back, 3 bases at V and 2 bases at J, with 12 bases in the middle. The CDR3 runs 15 residues.

The chain joins TRBV29-1 to TRBJ2-3; TRBD1 aligns across 11 bases. Trimming took 4 bases from V and 3 from J; bases not matched to a gene: 3. CDR3 length: 14 amino acids. Germline CDR1 is SQVTM and CDR2 is ANQGSEA. This CDR3 reads CSVAGDRGTDTQYF. The CDR3 DNA is TGCAGCGTTGCGGGGGACAGGGGGACAGATACGCAGTATTTT.